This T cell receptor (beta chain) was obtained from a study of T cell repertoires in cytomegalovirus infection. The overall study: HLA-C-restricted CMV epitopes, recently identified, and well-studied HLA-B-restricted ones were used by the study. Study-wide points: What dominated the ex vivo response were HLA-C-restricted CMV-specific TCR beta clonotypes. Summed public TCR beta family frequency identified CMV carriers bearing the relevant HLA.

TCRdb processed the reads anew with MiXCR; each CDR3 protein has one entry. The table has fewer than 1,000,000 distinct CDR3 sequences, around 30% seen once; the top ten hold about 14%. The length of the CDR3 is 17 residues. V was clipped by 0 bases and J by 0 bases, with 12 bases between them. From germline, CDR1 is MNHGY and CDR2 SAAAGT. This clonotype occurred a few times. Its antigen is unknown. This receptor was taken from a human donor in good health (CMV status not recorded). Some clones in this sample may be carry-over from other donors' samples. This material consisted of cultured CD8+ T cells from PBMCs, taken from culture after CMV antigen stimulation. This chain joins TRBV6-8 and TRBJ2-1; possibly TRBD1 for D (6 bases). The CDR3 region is CASSYSGLGASYNEQFF. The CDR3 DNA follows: TGTGCCAGCAGTTACTCGGGTTTGGGGGCCTCCTACAATGAGCAGTTCTTC.